These 8 T cell receptor beta chains were sequenced from one sample in a study of blood T cell repertoires in COVID-19. The repertoire was sequenced with immunoSEQ multiplex PCR; TCRdb's copy has only in-frame clones and lacks some. The sample gives 35,000 to 40,000 clones, more than 70% of which show up once; about 32% is in the top ten. The sequenced material came from peripheral blood. Receptors originate from a man in his 70s with active COVID-19.

The chain recombines TRBV28 with TRBJ1-2; no reliable D call. Germline V lookup: CDR1 MDHEN, CDR2 SYDVKM. The CDR3 is made up of 15 amino acids. With 6 bases removed from V and 1 base from J, the gap between germline ends came to 15 bases. CDR3 DNA: TGTGCCAGCAGCGCCCCCGGGGTTAATAACTATGGCTACACCTTC. Protein: CASSAPGVNNYGYTF.

The chain is built from TRBV7-2 and TRBJ2-1; D uncertain. The germline V and J ends were trimmed by 11 bases and 0 bases, with 17 bases remaining between them. CDR1 and CDR2 from the germline V gene are SGHTA and FQGNSA. This CDR3 has 15 residues. The CDR3 DNA reads TGTGCCTCAACGCCTTACGAGAGCTCCTACAATGAGCAGTTCTTC. Amino acids: CASTPYESSYNEQFF.

The chain combines TRBV6-5 with TRBJ1-1; D unresolved. V lost 4 bases and J lost 10, with 16 bases in between. Germline V CDR1 and CDR2: MNHEY, SVGAGI. The CDR3 has 13 residues. The CDR3 loop is CASSWTGSPAAFF. The CDR3 coding sequence is TGTGCCAGCAGTTGGACTGGGAGTCCGGCAGCTTTCTTT.

The rearrangement joins TRBV4-1 to TRBJ1-2, with TRBD1 matching over 8 bases. This CDR3 has 15 amino acids. Trimming took 3 bases from V and 7 from J; bases not matched to a gene: 10. Per the germline V gene, CDR1 is MGHRA and CDR2 is YSYEKL. The chain's CDR3 is CASSHQGASVSGYTF. Written as DNA, the CDR3 is TGCGCCAGCAGCCACCAGGGGGCGAGTGTCTCTGGCTACACCTTC.

With regard to this clone: One end of the junction does not line up with germline, which may come from a read error. This chain links TRBV7-7 with TRBJ2-5; 7 positions agree with TRBD2. The CDR3 is 15 residues long. CDR1 is SSHAT, CDR2 FNYEAQ, per germline (reference sequence). DNA for the CDR3: TGTGCTAGCAGCCAAGACGCCGGGGGGCAAGAGACCCAGTACTTC. Its protein product is CASSQDAGGQETQYF.

V gene TRBV7-2 combines with J gene TRBJ2-1; TRBD2 agrees at 14 bases. This CDR3 contains 16 residues. Trimming at V came to 2 bases and at J to 9 bases, leaving 6 bases not matched to a gene. Germline lookup yields CDR1 SGHTA and CDR2 FQGNSA. The CDR3 protein is CASSLRGLAGASEQFF. CDR3 DNA: TGTGCCAGCAGCTTACGGGGACTAGCGGGAGCCAGTGAGCAGTTCTTC.

The chain couples TRBV4-3 to TRBJ1-6, with 9 bases lining up with TRBD1. Germline V lookup: CDR1 LGHNA, CDR2 YSLEER. V lost 5 bases to trimming and J lost 0 bases; unmatched junction nucleotides: 11. The CDR3 consists of 19 residues. The CDR3 DNA reads TGCGCCAGCAGCTACATCGGACAGGGGCCCAGCTCCTATAATTCACCCCTCCACTTT. Translated, it gives CASSYIGQGPSSYNSPLHF.

The chain is built from TRBV29-1 and TRBJ2-1; TRBD2 agrees at 8 bases. Germline CDR1 is SQVTM and CDR2 is ANQGSEA. This CDR3 has 17 residues. The V and J ends lost 5 bases and 0 bases, in that order; junction bases with no gene match: 12. CDR3 loop: CSVPGPSGLSSYNEQFF. CDR3 coding DNA: TGCAGCGTTCCCGGACCTAGCGGGCTAAGCTCCTACAATGAGCAGTTCTTC.